Presented here are 27 T cell receptor beta chains from one specimen sequenced in a study of blood T cell repertoires in COVID-19. Generated by immunoSEQ multiplex PCR, the TCRdb table keeps only in-frame clones and is missing some. The repertoire includes 190,000 or so clones, about 87% of them detected once, and just under 0.9% sits in the top ten. What was sequenced was peripheral blood. The receptor set was obtained from a woman aged 18-35 years who had recovered from COVID-19.

The rearrangement uses TRBV6-1 and TRBJ2-7; TRBD2 matches 8 bases. CDR1 and CDR2 from the germline V gene are MNHNS and SASEGT. The CDR3 covers 15 residues. Germline trimming cut 3 bases from V and 6 bases from J; bases unmatched to any gene: 10. DNA for the CDR3: TGTGCCAGCAGTGAGTTTCGGCGGGAGGCCCGCGAGCAGTACGTC. It codes for CASSEFRREAREQYV.

V usage is TRBV7-6 and J usage is TRBJ1-5; TRBD1 matches 9 bases. V shed 10 bases, J shed 6 bases, and the junction held 13 bases outside the gene matches. The V gene's germline CDR1 is SGHVS and CDR2 FNYEAQ. This CDR3 contains 15 residues. In nucleotides, the CDR3 is TGTGCCACCTCCCCGGGACAGGGCGGCGGTCAGCCCCAGCATTTT. It encodes CATSPGQGGGQPQHF.

In DNA form, the CDR3 reads TGCGCCAGCAGCTTAGTACAGGCGGGAAACGAACCCCTCCACTTT. Translation: CASSLVQAGNEPLHF. The chain employs TRBV5-1 and TRBJ1-6; D possibly corresponds to TRBD1 (5 bases). Trimming cost V 2 bases and J 12 bases, with 18 bases left between them. The CDR3 is made up of 15 amino acids. Germline V gene data show CDR1 as SGHRS and CDR2 as YFSETQ.

The chain has TRBV2 and TRBJ2-1; 8 bases fit TRBD1. After removal of 5 bases from V and 6 bases from J, the junction contained 12 bases not matched to a gene. This CDR3 has 16 residues. Germline V gene sequence: CDR1 SNHLY, CDR2 FYNNEI. CDR3 nucleotides: TGTGCCAGCAGTCCACTAGACAGGGGATATTCCAATGAGCAGTTCTTC. Its protein is CASSPLDRGYSNEQFF. The full variable domain, its missing parts supplied by reference TRBV2 and TRBJ2-1, is EPEVTQTPSHQVTQMGQEVILRCVPISNHLYFYWYRQILGQKVEFLVSFYNNEISEKSEIFDDQFSVERPDGSNFTLKIRSTKLEDSAMYFCASSPLDRGYSNEQFFGPGTRLTVL.

This chain joins TRBV5-1 and TRBJ2-3; 9 bases line up with TRBD2. The V gene's germline CDR1 is SGHRS and CDR2 YFSETQ. Trimming cost V 0 bases and J 3 bases; bases outside gene matches: 5. This CDR3 is built from 16 residues. Written as DNA, the CDR3 is TGCGCCAGCAGCTTGGATGGCGGGGGGGTTACAGATACGCAGTATTTT. Encoded protein: CASSLDGGGVTDTQYF.

This chain links TRBV7-8 with TRBJ1-3; D possibly corresponds to TRBD1 (6 bases). This CDR3 is built from 15 residues. CDR1 SGHVS and CDR2 FQNEAQ come from the germline V gene. Deletions cut 5 bases from V and 4 bases from J, with 15 bases between. CDR3 loop: CASSRRGNQGNTIYF. The CDR3 DNA is TGTGCCAGCAGCCGAAGGGGGAATCAGGGAAACACCATATATTTT.

The chain's CDR3 is CASSPISGPSTDTQYF. CDR3 DNA sequence: TGTGCCAGCAGTCCAATTTCAGGGCCTAGCACAGATACGCAGTATTTT. This chain links TRBV27 with TRBJ2-3; TRBD1 might be the D (5 bases). Trimming removed 5 bases at V and 0 bases at J, with 15 bases between. The CDR3 consists of 16 residues. CDR1 is MNHEY, CDR2 SMNVEV, per germline (reference sequence).

V is TRBV20-1 and J is TRBJ2-5; 8 bases match TRBD1. The CDR3 sequence is 11 residues long. The germline V gene encodes CDR1 DFQATT and CDR2 SNEGSKA (reference sequence). Trimming cost V 5 bases and J 4 bases; bases outside gene matches: 0. CDR3 in amino acids: CSAQGAETQYF. The CDR3 nucleotides are TGCAGTGCTCAGGGGGCAGAGACCCAGTACTTC.

In its sample, this clone was seen once. This rearrangement joins TRBV7-9 to TRBJ2-5; 7 nucleotides line up with TRBD1. With 5 bases clipped from V and 7 bases from J, the junction kept 13 bases outside the gene matches. CDR3 length: 15 residues. CDR1 and CDR2 (germline): SEHNR, FQNEAQ (reference sequence). CDR3 bases: TGTGCCAGCAGCCCACAGGACAGGCGTGTGGGGACCCAGTACTTC. This sequence encodes CASSPQDRRVGTQYF.

This clone was counted once. The chain couples TRBV6-5 to TRBJ1-2, with a possible D match to TRBD1 (6 bases). The V end was cut by 2 bases, the J end by 5 bases, with 12 bases between. The CDR3 loop spans 14 amino acids. Germline V CDR1 and CDR2: MNHEY, SVGAGI. CDR3 region: CASSYEGDGYGYTF. CDR3 coding DNA: TGTGCCAGCAGTTACGAGGGGGATGGGTATGGCTACACCTTC.

The gene calls are TRBV7-2 and TRBJ1-1, with 7 bases identical to TRBD1. V was clipped by 5 bases and J by 0 bases; unmatched bases: 12. Germline lookup yields CDR1 SGHTA and CDR2 FQGNSA. There are 17 residues in the CDR3. The CDR3 nucleotides are TGTGCCAGCAGCAGCAGGGACAGCGGAACTATGAACACTGAAGCTTTCTTT. It yields the protein CASSSRDSGTMNTEAFF.

V is TRBV7-9 and J is TRBJ1-3, with 8 bases that match TRBD1. The germline gives CDR1 SEHNR, CDR2 FQNEAQ (reference sequence). V was clipped by 5 bases and J by 7 bases; unmatched bases: 4. This CDR3 spans 13 amino acids. The CDR3 DNA follows: TGTGCCAGCAGCCAGGGGGCATTGAACACCATATATTTT. Translation: CASSQGALNTIYF.

The V gene is TRBV18, the J gene TRBJ1-2; 8 bases fit TRBD1. V gave up 3 bases and J gave up 10 bases; unmatched junction bases: 10. This CDR3 is 14 amino acids long. Per the germline V gene, CDR1 is KGHSH and CDR2 is LQKENI. The CDR3 DNA reads TGTGCCAGCTCACCGGACAGGGAAAATAGGGACTACACCTTC. It is translated as CASSPDRENRDYTF.

The genes are TRBV7-3 and TRBJ2-5, with 15 bases identical to TRBD2. Germline CDR1 reads SGHTA; CDR2 reads FQGTGA. V was pared by 5 bases and J by 5 bases, with 9 bases of the junction left unmatched. The CDR3 consists of 17 residues. As DNA, the CDR3 is TGTGCCAGCAGCATCGGGACTAGCGGGAGGACCGGCGAGACCCAGTACTTC. This codes for CASSIGTSGRTGETQYF.

Notes on this clone: The same CDR3 is also encoded by other DNA sequences in this sample. The chain couples TRBV7-3 to TRBJ2-5, with 12 bases that match TRBD1. The germline gives CDR1 SGHTA, CDR2 FQGTGA. Trimming removed 3 bases from V and 5 bases from J; junction bases left unmatched: 4. The CDR3 is made up of 15 amino acids. This CDR3 reads CASSLGTGGLETQYF. The CDR3 bases are TGTGCCAGCAGCTTGGGGACAGGGGGCCTGGAGACCCAGTACTTC.

The V call is TRBV6-5, the J call TRBJ2-1, with a weak D call TRBD2 (5 bases). Between the trimmed V and J ends, which lost 10 bases and 3 bases, there was a span of 13 bases. Germline V lookup: CDR1 MNHEY, CDR2 SVGAGI. This CDR3 comprises 13 residues. CDR3 residues: CATVASYYNEQFF. In DNA, the CDR3 is TGTGCCACAGTAGCGAGCTACTACAATGAGCAGTTCTTC.

The gene calls are TRBV5-1 and TRBJ1-1; unclear D gene. Germline CDR1 SGHRS, CDR2 YFSETQ. There are 13 residues in the CDR3. The V end lost 0 bases, the J end lost 0 bases, and 3 bases lay between the germline ends. In nucleotides, the CDR3 is TGCGCCAGCAGCTTGGCTGTGAACACTGAAGCTTTCTTT. Translating gives CASSLAVNTEAFF.

The rearrangement links TRBV20-1 to TRBJ1-1; 7 positions match TRBD1. This CDR3 contains 13 residues. V dropped 3 bases and J dropped 3; count of bases not matched to a gene: 4. In germline, CDR1 is DFQATT, CDR2 SNEGSKA (reference sequence). Here the CDR3 DNA reads TGCAGTGCTAGTTCTCAGGGGGACACTGAAGCTTTCTTT. Protein product: CSASSQGDTEAFF.

This chain connects TRBV19 to TRBJ1-2; D might be TRBD1 (5 bases). Germline CDR1 and CDR2: LNHDA and SQIVND (reference sequence). The CDR3 is 12 amino acids. V was clipped by 6 bases and J by 2 bases, with 7 bases between them. The CDR3 sequence is CASRRQNYGYTF. The CDR3 DNA reads TGTGCCAGTAGGAGACAGAACTATGGCTACACCTTC. The variable domain in full, with the rest retrieved from reference TRBV19 and TRBJ1-2, is DGGITQSPKYLFRKEGQNVTLSCEQNLNHDAMYWYRQDPGQGLRLIYYSQIVNDFQKGDIAEGYSVSREKKESFPLTVTSAQKNPTAFYLCASRRQNYGYTFGSGTRLTVV.

The V gene is TRBV14, the J gene TRBJ2-7; 8 positions agree with TRBD1. Germline V gives CDR1 SGHDN, CDR2 FVKESK. V dropped 5 bases and J dropped 0; count of bases not matched to a gene: 12. The CDR3 has 17 amino acids. CDR3 bases: TGTGCCAGCAGCGAATTCCCGGGACAGGACAGCTCCTACGAGCAGTACGTC. Translated, it gives CASSEFPGQDSSYEQYV.

The rearrangement joins TRBV18 to TRBJ2-3; TRBD1 aligns across 7 bases. Germline V CDR1 and CDR2: KGHSH, LQKENI. The CDR3 contains 14 residues. V was clipped by 4 bases and J by 5 bases; unmatched bases: 6. The CDR3 DNA follows: TGTGCCAGCTCACAACGACAGGGAAAAGATACGCAGTATTTT. Its protein is CASSQRQGKDTQYF.

Comments on this clone: Other DNA sequences within the sample encode an identical CDR3. J is TRBJ2-1 and V is TRBV9, with TRBD2 matching 8 bases. The CDR3 extends over 15 amino acids. V was clipped by 0 bases and J by 3 bases; unmatched bases: 2. The germline V gene encodes CDR1 SGDLS and CDR2 YYNGEE. The CDR3 here is CASSVGTSGYNEQFF. CDR3 in DNA: TGTGCCAGCAGCGTAGGTACTAGCGGCTACAATGAGCAGTTCTTC.

This clone has only a few counts. DNA for the CDR3: TGTGCCAGCAGTGAAGGGACAAACTTCTATGGCTACACCTTC. Translation gives CASSEGTNFYGYTF. The genes are TRBV6-1 and TRBJ1-2; possibly TRBD1 for D (5 bases). This CDR3 is built from 14 residues. The V end was cut by 1 base, the J end by 4 bases, with 10 bases between. CDR1 is MNHNS and CDR2 is SASEGT in the germline V gene.

The sample holds a few counts of this clone. The J gene is TRBJ2-3, the V gene TRBV15; D call uncertain. V lost 5 bases and J 2 bases, leaving 11 bases between the germline ends. Looked up from germline, CDR1 is LNHNV and CDR2 is YYDKDF (reference sequence). There are 14 residues in the CDR3. The CDR3 region is CATSGGGHTDTQYF. CDR3 in DNA: TGTGCCACCAGCGGCGGCGGCCACACAGATACGCAGTATTTT.

CDR3 nucleotide sequence: TGTGCCAGCAGCCGGACTAGCGGATTGTACCAAGAGACCCAGTACTTC. Translation gives CASSRTSGLYQETQYF. The chain carries TRBV3-1 (or the pseudogene TRBV3-2) and TRBJ2-5, with 10 bases that match TRBD2. Germline CDR1 is LGHDT and CDR2 is YNNKEL (reference sequence). J lost 0 bases, V lost 4 bases, and 5 bases had no gene match. This CDR3 comprises 16 residues.

This sequence joins TRBV5-6 and TRBJ2-7, with TRBD2 identical over 9 bases. Germline assignment: CDR1 SGHDT and CDR2 YYEEEE. This CDR3 is 14 amino acids long. V lost 3 bases to trimming and J lost 4 bases; unmatched junction nucleotides: 5. The CDR3 protein is CASSSPLAGYEQYV. In DNA form, the CDR3 reads TGTGCCAGCAGCTCGCCCCTAGCGGGATACGAGCAGTACGTC.

This chain connects TRBV19 to TRBJ1-2; the match to TRBD1 covers 10 bases. The CDR3 runs to 14 residues. With V trimmed by 5 bases and J by 3 bases, 3 bases remained unmatched. Germline V gene data show CDR1 as LNHDA and CDR2 as SQIVND (reference sequence). The chain's CDR3 is CASSVGTGDYGYTF. CDR3 in DNA: TGTGCCAGTAGTGTCGGGACAGGGGACTATGGCTACACCTTC.